This TCR beta chain was sequenced during a study of cytomegalovirus exposure and HLA in healthy donors. The donors formed part of the 120-subject validation cohort, distinct from the roughly 640-subject first cohort. The germline V and J ends were trimmed by 2 bases and 4 bases, with 7 bases remaining between them. This CDR3 is 13 amino acids long. The V gene's germline CDR1 is MNHNS and CDR2 SASEGT. Assay used: immunoSEQ multiplex PCR; TCRdb lists only in-frame clones, some missing. The data contain about 220,000 clones, 70% to 90% of them seen just once; the ten biggest clones take up roughly 2.8%.

This TCR was sampled from a young woman in good health and CMV-seronegative. Sequenced input: PBMCs. The gene calls are TRBV6-1 and TRBJ2-3; D gene unclear. This CDR3 is CASSEPRADTQYF. CDR3 in DNA: TGTGCCAGCAGTGAACCTAGAGCAGATACGCAGTATTTT.